This TCR beta chain stems from a study of Ad26.COV2.S vaccination and SARS-CoV-2 variants. CDR1 is LNHNV and CDR2 is YYDKDF in the germline V gene (reference sequence). This CDR3 comprises 20 residues. The junction had 28 bases not matched to a gene; V was cut back by 0 bases and J by 15 bases. The treatment: around 19 received Ad26.COV2.S at low or high dose, single or two shots; about 5 received placebo; per-sample allocation not given. Day 63 after the first injection of vaccine or placebo was the sampling time. TCRdb keeps only in-frame clones here, not all; method: immunoSEQ multiplex PCR. Of about 440,000 clones listed, roughly nine tenths are singletons.

Sequencing was performed on peripheral blood, taken in a trial of Ad26.COV2.S vaccine versus placebo. The origin of this receptor is a person aged 18-60 years who received the Ad26.COV2.S COVID-19 vaccine or a placebo. The chain combines TRBV15 with TRBJ2-1, with 8 bases matching TRBD1. The CDR3 spells CATSREGRGHGGPLGPWVFF. DNA for the CDR3: TGTGCCACCAGCAGAGAGGGCAGGGGGCATGGGGGACCCCTGGGTCCTTGGGTGTTCTTC. The variable domain in full, completed from reference TRBV15 and TRBJ2-1, reads DAMVIQNPRYQVTQFGKPVTLSCSQTLNHNVMYWYQQKSSQAPKLLFHYYDKDFNNEADTPDNFQSRRPNTSFCFLDIRSPGLGDTAMYLCATSREGRGHGGPLGPWVFFGPGTRLTVL.